These 26 T cell receptor beta chains were sequenced from one sample in a study of blood T cell repertoires in COVID-19. The data were produced by immunoSEQ multiplex PCR, yet TCRdb's version contains in-frame clones alone and is incomplete. The profile covers 150,000 to 200,000 clones, with approximately 90% appearing a single time and around 0.77% taken by the ten largest. The sample consisted of PBMCs or T cells enriched from blood (not recorded which). All receptors derive from a woman between 18 and 30 years old who had recovered from COVID-19.

The chain couples TRBV4-1 to TRBJ2-2, with a possible D match to TRBD1 (6 bases). V was shortened by 1 base and J by 8 bases, with 14 bases between the two germline ends. This CDR3 contains 15 residues. CDR1 and CDR2 (germline): MGHRA, YSYEKL. The CDR3 sequence: CASSQGGRISGELFF. Written as DNA, the CDR3 is TGCGCCAGCAGCCAAGGGGGGCGGATATCGGGGGAGCTGTTTTTT.

The chain is built from TRBV7-2 and TRBJ2-7; 13 bases map to TRBD2. The CDR3 is 16 amino acids. Germline V gene data show CDR1 as SGHTA and CDR2 as FQGNSA. V shed 0 bases and J 2 bases; nucleotides not matched to a gene: 1. The CDR3 sequence: CASSLAGLAGPYEQYF. The CDR3 region has the DNA TGTGCCAGCAGCTTAGCGGGACTAGCGGGACCCTACGAGCAGTACTTC.

The gene calls are TRBV7-3 and TRBJ1-1; D may be TRBD1 (6 bases). Deletions cut 1 base from V and 1 base from J, with 10 bases between. Germline assignment: CDR1 SGHTA and CDR2 FQGTGA. The CDR3 sequence is 15 residues long. CDR3 residues: CASSLMGAENTEAFF. DNA for the CDR3: TGTGCCAGCAGCTTAATGGGGGCGGAGAACACTGAAGCTTTCTTT.

The chain has TRBV7-5 and TRBJ1-4; the D call in the table, TRBD1, was not verified against the DNA. TRBV7-5 is recorded as a pseudogene. This CDR3 is 14 amino acids long. The CDR3 DNA is TGTGCCAGAAGCCGGGACAGGAGAGACGAAAAACTGTTTTTT. Translated: CARSRDRRDEKLFF.

The V and J genes are TRBV7-2 and TRBJ2-3; perhaps TRBD2 as D (6 bases). Between the trimmed V and J ends, which lost 7 bases and 0 bases, there was a span of 11 bases. The germline CDR1 and CDR2 sequences are SGHTA and FQGNSA. The CDR3 consists of 14 residues. In nucleotides, the CDR3 is TGTGCCAGCAATAGAGGACTAAGCACAGATACGCAGTATTTT. Its protein is CASNRGLSTDTQYF.

The V gene is TRBV7-2, the J gene TRBJ1-3; 10 bases align to TRBD1. CDR1 is SGHTA, CDR2 FQGNSA, per germline. This CDR3 is built from 14 residues. The trim removed 2 bases at V and 10 bases at J, leaving 5 bases unmatched. In DNA form, the CDR3 reads TGTGCCAGCAGCTTAATGGGACAGGGGCTGACCATATATTTT. It specifies CASSLMGQGLTIYF. The full variable domain, completed using reference TRBV7-2 and TRBJ1-3, is GAGVSQSPSNKVTEKGKDVELRCDPISGHTALYWYRQSLGQGLEFLIYFQGNSAPDKSGLPSDRFSAERTGGSVSTLTIQRTQQEDSAVYLCASSLMGQGLTIYFGEGSWLTVV.

The chain employs TRBV6-1 and TRBJ1-5; 7 bases fit TRBD1. The CDR3 spans 17 residues. V lost 6 bases to trimming and J lost 3 bases; unmatched junction nucleotides: 14. CDR1 is MNHNS and CDR2 is SASEGT in the germline V gene. The CDR3 loop is CASRETFGQASNQPQHF. CDR3 nucleotides: TGTGCCAGCAGGGAAACCTTCGGACAGGCCTCCAATCAGCCCCAGCATTTT.

V gene TRBV25-1 combines with J gene TRBJ2-2; 13 bases agree with TRBD2. The CDR3 runs 16 residues. Looked up from germline, CDR1 is MGHDK and CDR2 is SYGVNS. V lost 4 bases and J lost 6; bases outside the gene matches: 5. In DNA form, the CDR3 reads TGTGCCAGCAGTGCCCGGACTAGCGGGAGCGCCGGGGAGCTGTTTTTT. Protein sequence: CASSARTSGSAGELFF.

The chain combines TRBV4-1 with TRBJ1-3; a weak D match, TRBD1 (5 bases). Germline-derived CDR1 and CDR2 are MGHRA and YSYEKL. This CDR3 spans 16 amino acids. The germline V and J ends were trimmed by 0 bases and 0 bases, with 9 bases remaining between them. CDR3 nucleotides: TGCGCCAGCAGCCAAGACGGGGGGTTCTCTGGAAACACCATATATTTT. This gives the protein CASSQDGGFSGNTIYF.

This chain uses TRBV7-3 with TRBJ2-3; perhaps TRBD2 as D (6 bases). Germline V lookup: CDR1 SGHTA, CDR2 FQGTGA. This CDR3 contains 16 residues. Trimming took 2 bases from V and 6 from J, leaving 18 bases between them. The CDR3 sequence: CASSLLPGRRVDTQYF. CDR3 coding DNA: TGTGCCAGCAGCTTACTTCCCGGTAGGAGGGTCGATACGCAGTATTTT.

This rearrangement joins TRBV7-2 to TRBJ1-5; the match to TRBD1 covers 9 bases. The CDR3 consists of 15 residues. CDR1 is SGHTA, CDR2 FQGNSA, per germline. With V trimmed by 5 bases and J by 3 bases, 5 bases remained unmatched. The DNA of the CDR3 is TGTGCCAGCAGCGGTCGGACAGGGGCCAATCAGCCCCAGCATTTT. Protein: CASSGRTGANQPQHF.

V and J are TRBV3-1 (or the pseudogene TRBV3-2) and TRBJ1-2; D gene unclear. Germline V CDR1 and CDR2: LGHDT, YNNKEL (reference sequence). There are 14 residues in the CDR3. Trimming removed 1 base from V and 8 bases from J, with 14 bases in between. In DNA form, the CDR3 reads TGTGCCAGCAGCCAAGGGGAGATTGACCCAGGCTACACCTTC. Residues: CASSQGEIDPGYTF.

The V and J genes are TRBV5-1 and TRBJ2-7, with 7 bases that match TRBD1. Germline V gene lookup returns CDR1 SGHRS and CDR2 YFSETQ. The CDR3 extends over 15 amino acids. After removal of 0 bases from V and 6 bases from J, the junction contained 9 bases not matched to a gene. CDR3 DNA sequence: TGCGCCAGCAGCTTGGTGACCGCCAGGGGGTTCGAGCAGTACTTC. Protein: CASSLVTARGFEQYF.

The chain recombines TRBV20-1 with TRBJ1-2; perhaps TRBD1 as D (6 bases). This CDR3 is built from 14 residues. CDR1 and CDR2 from the germline V gene are DFQATT and SNEGSKA (reference sequence). Between the trimmed V and J ends, which lost 3 bases and 5 bases, there was a span of 16 bases. Here the CDR3 DNA reads TGCAGTGCTAGTTCTAGTTGGACAGCTTATGGCTACACCTTC. Translated: CSASSSWTAYGYTF.

V and J are TRBV28 and TRBJ2-7, with D possibly matching TRBD2 (6 bases). V was trimmed by 7 bases and J by 0 bases, leaving 16 bases between them. Germline loops: CDR1 MDHEN, CDR2 SYDVKM. CDR3 length: 15 amino acids. The CDR3 DNA reads as TGTGCCAGCACCTCCCCTGGGGGACTCTCCTACGAGCAGTACTTC. Encoded protein: CASTSPGGLSYEQYF.

The chain combines TRBV11-2 with TRBJ2-7, with D uncertain. Per the germline V gene, CDR1 is SGHAT and CDR2 is FQNNGV. The CDR3 runs 12 residues. V gave up 5 bases and J gave up 3 bases, with 8 bases separating them. The chain's CDR3 is CASSVTRYEQYF. The CDR3 nucleotides read TGTGCCAGCAGCGTGACTCGCTACGAGCAGTACTTC.

The chain links TRBV7-2 to TRBJ2-1; the D is unclear. Germline lookup yields CDR1 SGHTA and CDR2 FQGNSA. CDR3 length equals 13 residues. V lost 5 bases, J lost 5 bases, and 10 bases lay in between. The CDR3 region is CASSLKRDNEQFF. The CDR3 DNA is TGTGCCAGCAGCCTGAAGCGCGACAATGAGCAGTTCTTC.

The chain carries TRBV23-1 and TRBJ2-2, with 9 bases aligning to TRBD1. TRBV23-1 is an open reading frame, and its role is uncertain. Germline trimming cut 6 bases from V and 2 bases from J; bases unmatched to any gene: 13. This CDR3 has 18 amino acids. The CDR3 DNA sequence: TGCGCCAGCAGAATACAGGGGGCCCAACCCCGAAACACCGGGGAGCTGTTTTTT. Encoded protein: CASRIQGAQPRNTGELFF.

The rearrangement joins TRBV7-3 to TRBJ1-2; no clear D. This CDR3 region has 14 residues. Germline assignment: CDR1 SGHTA and CDR2 FQGTGA. Deletions cut 8 bases from V and 8 bases from J, with 21 bases between. The CDR3 loop reads CASSTGFQADGYTF. The CDR3 DNA reads TGTGCCAGCTCAACGGGGTTTCAGGCAGACGGCTACACCTTC.

The chain carries TRBV18 and TRBJ2-1, with D maybe TRBD1 (6 bases). The ends were cut back, 1 base at V and 7 bases at J, with 8 bases in the middle. The CDR3 contains 13 residues. Germline V CDR1 and CDR2: KGHSH, LQKENI. CDR3 sequence: CASSPLGGNEQFF. DNA for the CDR3: TGTGCCAGCTCACCACTAGGGGGAAATGAGCAGTTCTTC.

J is TRBJ1-1 and V is TRBV28; 8 nucleotides agree with TRBD1. The CDR3 loop spans 15 amino acids. Germline V gene sequence: CDR1 MDHEN, CDR2 SYDVKM. J gave up 0 bases and V 6 bases, and 6 bases lay outside the gene matches. The CDR3 nucleotides are TGTGCCAGCAGCCCCCTGACAGGGGTGAACACTGAAGCTTTCTTT. Amino acid sequence: CASSPLTGVNTEAFF.

The chain employs TRBV4-1 and TRBJ2-7; TRBD2 matches at 7 bases. V gave up 0 bases and J gave up 3 bases; unmatched junction bases: 14. Germline CDR1 and CDR2: MGHRA and YSYEKL. This CDR3 has 18 amino acids. CDR3 coding DNA: TGCGCCAGCAGCCAAGAAGAAATGGTGAGAGCGGGGAACTACGAGCAGTACTTC. Its protein product is CASSQEEMVRAGNYEQYF.

The chain is built from TRBV7-4 and TRBJ2-2; 14 nucleotides agree with TRBD2. CDR1 and CDR2 from the germline V gene are SGHVT and SQSDAQ. V lost 0 bases and J lost 4; bases outside the gene matches: 7. This CDR3 has 19 amino acids. The CDR3 DNA reads as TGTGCCAGCAGCTTAGCGCGGGGACTAGCGGGAGAGGGCACCGGGGAGCTGTTTTTT. It yields the protein CASSLARGLAGEGTGELFF.

The chain links TRBV4-1 to TRBJ2-1; TRBD2 matches 13 bases. CDR1 MGHRA and CDR2 YSYEKL come from the germline V gene. J gave up 7 bases and V 4 bases, and 13 bases lay outside the gene matches. The CDR3 extends over 18 amino acids. The CDR3 protein is CASSPTPGLAGAANEQFF. CDR3 sequence (DNA): TGCGCCAGCAGCCCAACTCCCGGACTAGCGGGAGCGGCTAATGAGCAGTTCTTC.

This chain links TRBV9 with TRBJ2-3; 7 nucleotides agree with TRBD1. This CDR3 region has 19 residues. Trimming removed 3 bases from V and 2 bases from J; junction bases left unmatched: 18. In germline, CDR1 is SGDLS, CDR2 YYNGEE. This CDR3 is CASSAEESGQLGPTDTQYF. CDR3 DNA sequence: TGTGCCAGCAGCGCAGAAGAATCGGGACAGTTAGGACCCACAGATACGCAGTATTTT.

Here the CDR3 DNA reads TGTGCCAGCAGTACCCCTCGGACGGGGGGAAACACCATATATTTT. It codes for CASSTPRTGGNTIYF. The chain combines TRBV28 with TRBJ1-3; no clear D gene. Between the trimmed V and J ends, which lost 5 bases and 4 bases, there was a span of 15 bases. Germline assignment: CDR1 MDHEN and CDR2 SYDVKM. This CDR3 has 15 amino acids.